This T cell receptor beta chain was documented in a study of shared clonotypes between healthy human individuals. Findings of the study overall: Relative to clonotypes present in all four donors, those not shared had lower generation probabilities.

Original data processing: ImmunoSEQ output lacked quality scores and full-length reads, limiting matched filtering. Sequenced by immunoSEQ multiplex PCR; TCRdb stores in-frame clones only, minus some. V, J and clone size are those of that table, while D and trimming were read from the DNA. Among about 2 million clones listed, about 95% were seen once. As defined, naive CD8 cells were CD45RO-negative and positively selected for CCR7, with terminally differentiated effector memory CD45RA+ cells excluded. Looked up from germline, CDR1 is SGHNT and CDR2 is YYREEE (reference sequence). The CDR3 runs to 13 residues. Trimming took 3 bases from V and 7 from J; bases not matched to a gene: 4. This clone appeared once. The target antigen is unknown.

This TCR came from a man aged 18-30 years in good health. The chain carries TRBV5-4 and TRBJ2-7; 10 nucleotides match TRBD1. Input material: naive CD8+ T cells sorted from blood. The chain's CDR3 is CASSWDRGGEQYF. The CDR3 DNA follows: TGTGCCAGCAGCTGGGACAGGGGTGGGGAGCAGTACTTC.